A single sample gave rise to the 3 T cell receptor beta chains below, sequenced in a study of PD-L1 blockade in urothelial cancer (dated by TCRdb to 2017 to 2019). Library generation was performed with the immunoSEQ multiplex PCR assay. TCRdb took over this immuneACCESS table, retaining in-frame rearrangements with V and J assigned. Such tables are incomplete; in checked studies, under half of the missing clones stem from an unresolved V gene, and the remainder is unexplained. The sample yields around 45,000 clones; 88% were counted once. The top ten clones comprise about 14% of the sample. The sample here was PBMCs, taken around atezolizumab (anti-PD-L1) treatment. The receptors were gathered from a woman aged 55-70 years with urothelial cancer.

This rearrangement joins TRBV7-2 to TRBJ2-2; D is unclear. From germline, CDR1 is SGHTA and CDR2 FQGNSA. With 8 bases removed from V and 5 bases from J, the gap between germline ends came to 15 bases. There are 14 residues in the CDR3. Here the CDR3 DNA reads TGTGCCAGCCGCCCATCGTCCGGGACCGGGGAGCTGTTTTTT. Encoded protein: CASRPSSGTGELFF.

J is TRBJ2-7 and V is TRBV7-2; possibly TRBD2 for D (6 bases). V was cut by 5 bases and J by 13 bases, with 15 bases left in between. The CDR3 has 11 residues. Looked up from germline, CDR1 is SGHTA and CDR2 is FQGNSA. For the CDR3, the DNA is TGTGCCAGCAGCCCGAGTGGGGGGTTATACTTC. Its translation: CASSPSGGLYF.

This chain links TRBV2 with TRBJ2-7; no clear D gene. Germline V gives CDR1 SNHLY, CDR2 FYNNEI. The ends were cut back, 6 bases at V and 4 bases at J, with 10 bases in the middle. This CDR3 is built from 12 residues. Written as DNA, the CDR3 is TGTGCCAGCAGGCAGGCTTGGTACGAGCAGTACTTC. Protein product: CASRQAWYEQYF.